This entry lists 9 T cell receptor beta chains sequenced from one sample in a study of blood T cell repertoires in COVID-19. Sequencing used immunoSEQ multiplex PCR; TCRdb keeps in-frame clones, though not all of them. Among fewer than 350,000 clones listed, 80% to 90% were seen once. Sample: peripheral blood. The receptor source for this set is a woman in her twenties or thirties with COVID-19, enrolled during active disease.

The chain employs TRBV2 and TRBJ2-5, with D tentatively TRBD1 (6 bases). The CDR3 contains 13 residues. V lost 7 bases and J 4 bases, leaving 13 bases between the germline ends. In germline, CDR1 is SNHLY, CDR2 FYNNEI. CDR3 in DNA: TGTGCCAGCACCTCAGGGGTAGGAGAGACCCAGTACTTC. Its translation is CASTSGVGETQYF.

CDR3 in DNA: TGCGCCAGCCGGGGGGAGAATGAGCAGTTCTTC. It encodes CASRGENEQFF. The rearrangement uses TRBV5-1 and TRBJ2-1; 7 nucleotides match TRBD2. In germline, CDR1 is SGHRS, CDR2 YFSETQ. The CDR3 covers 11 residues. J lost 7 bases, V lost 7 bases, and 2 bases had no gene match.

V is TRBV5-6 and J is TRBJ2-7; the D gene is possibly TRBD2 (5 bases). The CDR3 runs to 15 residues. Looked up from germline, CDR1 is SGHDT and CDR2 is YYEEEE. V gave up 4 bases and J gave up 2 bases, with 16 bases separating them. The CDR3 DNA sequence: TGTGCCAGCAGCCCGGACTCCCTCCGTCCCTACGAGCAGTACTTC. This translates into CASSPDSLRPYEQYF. Variable domain in full (rest from reference TRBV5-6 and TRBJ2-7): DAGVTQSPTHLIKTRGQQVTLRCSPKSGHDTVSWYQQALGQGPQFIFQYYEEEERQRGNFPDRFSGHQFPNYSSELNVNALLLGDSALYLCASSPDSLRPYEQYFGPGTRLTVT.

The gene calls are TRBV7-9 and TRBJ1-4; D might be TRBD1 (6 bases). Germline CDR1 is SEHNR and CDR2 is FQNEAQ (reference sequence). The CDR3 is 15 residues long. V shed 1 base and J shed 4 bases, with 10 bases lying between them. CDR3 loop: CASSLEGTINEKLFF. The CDR3 DNA is TGTGCCAGCAGCTTAGAAGGGACAATTAATGAAAAACTGTTTTTT.

The rearrangement uses TRBV5-5 and TRBJ2-7; D might be TRBD1 (5 bases). CDR1 and CDR2 from the germline V gene are SGHKS and YYEKEE (reference sequence). V was trimmed by 2 bases and J by 5 bases, leaving 8 bases between them. This CDR3 comprises 12 residues. The CDR3 region has the DNA TGTGCCAGCAGCTTTAGGGGTCACGAGCAGTACTTC. It is translated as CASSFRGHEQYF.

The V gene is TRBV5-4, the J gene TRBJ1-1; D may be TRBD1 (6 bases). Germline CDR1 and CDR2: SGHNT and YYREEE (reference sequence). V was shortened by 4 bases and J by 7 bases, with 14 bases between the two germline ends. The CDR3 runs 13 residues. The CDR3 protein is CASSPPDSREAFF. The DNA for the CDR3 is TGTGCCAGCAGCCCACCGGACAGCCGTGAAGCTTTCTTT.

In its sample, this clone was seen a few times. This chain links TRBV10-1 with TRBJ2-2; D is uncertain. The CDR3 consists of 16 residues. Germline values: CDR1 WNHNN, CDR2 SYGVQD (reference sequence). The V and J ends lost 1 base and 1 base respectively, with 10 bases between them. This CDR3 is CASSEWPPQNTGELFF. CDR3 sequence (DNA): TGCGCCAGCAGTGAGTGGCCGCCACAGAACACCGGGGAGCTGTTTTTT.

The CDR3 sequence is CASSQRTSGYNEQFF. CDR3 sequence (DNA): TGCGCCAGCAGCCAACGGACTAGCGGTTACAATGAGCAGTTCTTC. This chain connects TRBV4-1 to TRBJ2-1; 10 bases match TRBD2. Germline V gene lookup returns CDR1 MGHRA and CDR2 YSYEKL. The CDR3 is made up of 15 amino acids. V gave up 2 bases and J gave up 4 bases; unmatched junction bases: 2.

The chain has TRBV6-1 and TRBJ2-6; possible D gene TRBD1, 6 bases. Germline CDR1 MNHNS, CDR2 SASEGT. V dropped 2 bases and J dropped 0 bases, with 14 bases sitting between them. This CDR3 spans 18 amino acids. The CDR3 loop reads CASSESRGHGSGANVLTF. CDR3 DNA: TGTGCCAGCAGTGAATCTAGGGGACATGGCTCTGGGGCCAACGTCCTGACTTTC.